The 26 T cell receptor beta chains listed next were all sequenced from one sample in a study of technical replicates of blood from several donors. Clones were read by immunoSEQ multiplex PCR, and TCRdb kept only the in-frame ones, dropping some. The table has 70,000 to 85,000 clones, roughly nine tenths seen once. Sequenced material: T cells isolated from PBMCs. These receptors were obtained from a human donor in good health.

In this sample, this clone turned up once. The chain is built from TRBV19 and TRBJ2-7; TRBD2 is a possible D gene (5 bases). Per the germline V gene, CDR1 is LNHDA and CDR2 is SQIVND (reference sequence). Trimming took off 8 bases at V and 6 bases at J, with 17 bases between the two ends. The CDR3 spans 13 residues. The CDR3 reads CASGEGSLGEQYF. CDR3 in DNA: TGTGCCAGTGGGGAAGGGAGTTTAGGCGAGCAGTACTTC.

This CDR3 reads CASSLKKLADTRGSYNEQFF. The CDR3 nucleotides read TGTGCCAGCAGCTTAAAAAAACTAGCGGATACACGTGGCTCCTACAATGAGCAGTTCTTC. This rearrangement joins TRBV5-4 to TRBJ2-1; 8 bases map to TRBD2. Germline CDR1 reads SGHNT; CDR2 reads YYREEE (reference sequence). The CDR3 is 20 residues long. Germline trimming cut 2 bases from V and 0 bases from J; bases unmatched to any gene: 16.

The chain uses TRBV15 and TRBJ2-3; TRBD2 matches at 13 bases. Germline V CDR1 and CDR2: LNHNV, YYDKDF (reference sequence). The CDR3 spans 16 residues. V trimming: 1 base; J trimming: 6 bases; junction bases outside the gene matches: 4. The CDR3 bases are TGTGCCACCAGCAGAGGGACTAGCGGGAGTCTGGATACGCAGTATTTT. It is translated as CATSRGTSGSLDTQYF.

This chain joins TRBV13 and TRBJ1-1; a weak D match, TRBD1 (5 bases). The germline V and J ends were trimmed by 0 bases and 1 base, with 6 bases remaining between them. Germline loops: CDR1 PRHDT, CDR2 FYEKMQ (reference sequence). The CDR3 consists of 14 residues. CDR3 residues: CASSLGGQNTEAFF. The CDR3 bases are TGTGCCAGCAGCTTAGGGGGGCAGAACACTGAAGCTTTCTTT. The variable domain in full, with the rest retrieved from reference TRBV13 and TRBJ1-1, is AAGVIQSPRHLIKEKRETATLKCYPIPRHDTVYWYQQGPGQDPQFLISFYEKMQSDKGSIPDRFSAQQFSDYHSELNMSSLELGDSALYFCASSLGGQNTEAFFGQGTRLTVV.

This chain links TRBV6-5 with TRBJ2-2, with TRBD2 matching 10 bases. The J segment lost 6 bases and the V segment lost 10 bases, leaving 5 bases of the junction unmatched. The V gene's germline CDR1 is MNHEY and CDR2 SVGAGI. This CDR3 has 13 amino acids. CDR3 residues: CAIAGGPPGELFF. The CDR3 DNA is TGTGCCATAGCGGGGGGTCCCCCCGGGGAGCTGTTTTTT.

This sequence joins TRBV6-1 and TRBJ2-1; 7 nucleotides agree with TRBD1. CDR1 and CDR2 from the germline V gene are MNHNS and SASEGT. Trimming cost V 2 bases and J 8 bases; bases outside gene matches: 3. The CDR3 is 13 amino acids. CDR3 in amino acids: CASSEITGDEQFF. The CDR3 region has the DNA TGTGCCAGCAGTGAAATCACAGGGGATGAGCAGTTCTTC.

In this sample, this clone turned up once. V usage is TRBV2 and J usage is TRBJ1-5; D might be TRBD1 (6 bases). Trimming took 6 bases from V and 3 from J, leaving 12 bases between them. The V gene's germline CDR1 is SNHLY and CDR2 FYNNEI. The CDR3 has 14 amino acids. Written as DNA, the CDR3 is TGTGCCAGCAGAGAGACAGGTTACAATCAGCCCCAGCATTTT. The encoded protein is CASRETGYNQPQHF.

This rearrangement joins TRBV15 to TRBJ1-2; the D gene is possibly TRBD1 (5 bases). The CDR3 is made up of 14 amino acids. Germline V gene lookup returns CDR1 LNHNV and CDR2 YYDKDF (reference sequence). Trimming cost V 0 bases and J 2 bases, with 7 bases left between them. This chain's CDR3 is CATSRDRGNYGYTF. CDR3 coding DNA: TGTGCCACCAGCAGAGACCGGGGGAACTATGGCTACACCTTC.

The table lists this clone with a count of one. The chain has TRBV28 and TRBJ2-7; 11 nucleotides align to TRBD1. Trimming took 2 bases from V and 5 from J; bases not matched to a gene: 17. This CDR3 comprises 19 residues. CDR1 is MDHEN, CDR2 SYDVKM, per germline. In nucleotides, the CDR3 is TGTGCCAGCAGTTTACCGTTTATGAGGACAGGGGGCAAGAGGAACGAGCAGTACTTC. Protein sequence: CASSLPFMRTGGKRNEQYF.

The rearrangement joins TRBV18 to TRBJ1-2, with 7 bases lining up with TRBD1. V lost 2 bases and J lost 0; bases outside the gene matches: 6. Per germline, CDR1 KGHSH and CDR2 LQKENI. This CDR3 region has 16 residues. The CDR3 is CASSPTGTVPNYGYTF. Here the CDR3 DNA reads TGTGCCAGCTCACCAACGGGGACAGTTCCTAACTATGGCTACACCTTC.

This chain uses TRBV7-7 with TRBJ2-1; the match to TRBD2 covers 7 bases. Germline CDR1 SSHAT, CDR2 FNYEAQ (reference sequence). J gave up 3 bases and V 4 bases, and 9 bases lay outside the gene matches. CDR3 length: 16 residues. Written as DNA, the CDR3 is TGTGCCAGCAGCTGCCGGTGGCGGGAGCGCTACAATGAGCAGTTCTTC. Translated: CASSCRWRERYNEQFF.

The chain uses TRBV27 and TRBJ1-5, with D hard to call. The germline V gene has CDR1 MNHEY and CDR2 SMNVEV (reference sequence). The CDR3 contains 15 residues. V lost 0 bases and J lost 3, with 9 bases in between. The CDR3 DNA reads as TGTGCCAGCAGTTTATCCGCGGTCCCCAATCAGCCCCAGCATTTT. Protein product: CASSLSAVPNQPQHF.

The chain carries TRBV27 and TRBJ2-7; TRBD2 is a possible D gene (6 bases). The ends were cut back, 3 bases at V and 4 bases at J, with 13 bases in the middle. Germline values: CDR1 MNHEY, CDR2 SMNVEV (reference sequence). The CDR3 length is 14 residues. CDR3 in amino acids: CASSFGGATYEQYF. Written as DNA, the CDR3 is TGTGCCAGCAGTTTTGGAGGGGCTACATACGAGCAGTACTTC.

This clone was detected once. The rearrangement links TRBV9 to TRBJ1-2; TRBD1 agrees at 7 bases. CDR1 is SGDLS, CDR2 YYNGEE, per germline. V trimming: 7 bases; J trimming: 3 bases; junction bases outside the gene matches: 12. The CDR3 runs 15 residues. This CDR3 is CASARDGGGHYGYTF. The CDR3 DNA follows: TGTGCCAGCGCGAGAGACGGAGGGGGCCACTATGGCTACACCTTC.

The V gene is TRBV5-4, the J gene TRBJ2-2, with 9 positions matching TRBD2. The CDR3 has 17 amino acids. Germline CDR1 is SGHNT and CDR2 is YYREEE (reference sequence). The J segment lost 5 bases and the V segment lost 4 bases, leaving 12 bases of the junction unmatched. The CDR3 nucleotides are TGTGCCAGCAGCCAAAAGAGCGGGGGGCGGTTGACCGGGGAGCTGTTTTTT. Translated, it gives CASSQKSGGRLTGELFF.

This clone came up once. V is TRBV6-5 and J is TRBJ1-1, with D uncertain. Germline V CDR1 and CDR2: MNHEY, SVGAGI. The CDR3 totals 14 residues. Trimming removed 3 bases from V and 0 bases from J, with 8 bases in between. CDR3 sequence reads: CASSYLSVNTEAFF. The CDR3 DNA is TGTGCCAGCAGTTATCTATCGGTGAACACTGAAGCTTTCTTT.

V usage is TRBV6-6 and J usage is TRBJ1-1; 8 bases align to TRBD1. The J segment lost 8 bases and the V segment lost 7 bases, leaving 6 bases of the junction unmatched. Germline-derived CDR1 and CDR2 are MNHNY and SVGAGI (reference sequence). This CDR3 comprises 12 residues. This chain's CDR3 is CASNNRDREAFF. CDR3 coding DNA: TGTGCCAGCAACAACCGGGACAGGGAAGCTTTCTTT.

CDR3 amino acids: CASSTGTAPGQRKNQPQHF. The CDR3, as DNA: TGTGCCAGCAGCACAGGGACGGCACCGGGACAGAGAAAAAATCAGCCCCAGCATTTT. The V call is TRBV28, the J call TRBJ1-5; 7 bases match TRBD1. The CDR3 has 19 amino acids. V trimming: 6 bases; J trimming: 4 bases; junction bases outside the gene matches: 21. CDR1 and CDR2 from the germline V gene are MDHEN and SYDVKM.

This chain links TRBV6-5 with TRBJ2-3; 9 bases line up with TRBD2. The ends lost 0 bases at V and 4 bases at J; junction bases unmatched: 2. The V gene's germline CDR1 is MNHEY and CDR2 SVGAGI. This CDR3 has 15 amino acids. The CDR3 nucleotides are TGTGCCAGCAGTTACTCGGGACTAGCTGCAGATACGCAGTATTTT. Translated: CASSYSGLAADTQYF.

This chain joins TRBV5-6 and TRBJ2-7; the match to TRBD2 covers 10 bases. CDR1 SGHDT and CDR2 YYEEEE come from the germline V gene. With V trimmed by 4 bases and J by 4 bases, 8 bases remained unmatched. The CDR3 sequence is 15 residues long. The CDR3 DNA follows: TGTGCCAGCAGCGACTCTCGGACTAGCGGATACGAGCAGTACTTC. Its protein product is CASSDSRTSGYEQYF.

This clone was picked up one time. This chain connects TRBV5-1 to TRBJ2-1, with D possibly matching TRBD2 (5 bases). Trimming shortened V by 0 bases and J by 2 bases, and 9 bases separated the two germline ends. This CDR3 contains 15 residues. Germline lookup yields CDR1 SGHRS and CDR2 YFSETQ. CDR3 DNA sequence: TGCGCCAGCAGCTTGGTCGGGGATCCCTACAATGAGCAGTTCTTC. Its translation is CASSLVGDPYNEQFF.

The chain is built from TRBV9 and TRBJ2-3; D remains ambiguous. The V and J ends lost 0 bases and 4 bases respectively, with 6 bases between them. This CDR3 spans 13 amino acids. Germline V CDR1 and CDR2: SGDLS, YYNGEE. In nucleotides, the CDR3 is TGTGCCAGCAGCGTAGGGCCCCCAGATACGCAGTATTTT. It codes for CASSVGPPDTQYF.

This rearrangement joins TRBV9 to TRBJ2-1; TRBD2 matches at 8 bases. Trimming at V came to 2 bases and at J to 9 bases, leaving 13 bases not matched to a gene. The germline V gene encodes CDR1 SGDLS and CDR2 YYNGEE. The CDR3 runs to 16 residues. The CDR3 protein is CASSVGSSGLIGEQFF. The CDR3 DNA follows: TGTGCCAGCAGCGTGGGGTCTAGCGGGTTGATAGGTGAGCAGTTCTTC.

The chain combines TRBV5-6 with TRBJ2-3; D remains unclear. Trimming pared 3 bases from V and 6 bases from J, leaving 5 bases between. The CDR3 has 11 residues. Germline loops: CDR1 SGHDT, CDR2 YYEEEE. The CDR3 DNA follows: TGTGCCAGCAGCTGGGCGGATACGCAGTATTTT. As protein: CASSWADTQYF.

V and J are TRBV10-2 and TRBJ2-2, with 9 bases fitting TRBD2. This CDR3 spans 19 amino acids. The V segment lost 6 bases and the J segment 7 bases; nucleotides outside the gene matches: 21. In germline, CDR1 is WSHSY, CDR2 SAAADI. CDR3 sequence: CASRVGVHGLAGLVGELFF. CDR3 DNA sequence: TGCGCCAGCAGAGTAGGGGTTCATGGGCTAGCGGGACTCGTCGGGGAGCTGTTTTTT.

This clone has just one count. The V call is TRBV7-2, the J call TRBJ1-5; D not certain. The V gene lost 2 bases and the J gene lost 7 bases, with 21 bases spanning the gap. CDR3 length: 17 amino acids. Germline assignment: CDR1 SGHTA and CDR2 FQGNSA. The DNA for the CDR3 is TGTGCCAGCAGCTTATTAGGAACTGGGGAGTTGGGCCAGCCCCAGCATTTT. It is translated as CASSLLGTGELGQPQHF.